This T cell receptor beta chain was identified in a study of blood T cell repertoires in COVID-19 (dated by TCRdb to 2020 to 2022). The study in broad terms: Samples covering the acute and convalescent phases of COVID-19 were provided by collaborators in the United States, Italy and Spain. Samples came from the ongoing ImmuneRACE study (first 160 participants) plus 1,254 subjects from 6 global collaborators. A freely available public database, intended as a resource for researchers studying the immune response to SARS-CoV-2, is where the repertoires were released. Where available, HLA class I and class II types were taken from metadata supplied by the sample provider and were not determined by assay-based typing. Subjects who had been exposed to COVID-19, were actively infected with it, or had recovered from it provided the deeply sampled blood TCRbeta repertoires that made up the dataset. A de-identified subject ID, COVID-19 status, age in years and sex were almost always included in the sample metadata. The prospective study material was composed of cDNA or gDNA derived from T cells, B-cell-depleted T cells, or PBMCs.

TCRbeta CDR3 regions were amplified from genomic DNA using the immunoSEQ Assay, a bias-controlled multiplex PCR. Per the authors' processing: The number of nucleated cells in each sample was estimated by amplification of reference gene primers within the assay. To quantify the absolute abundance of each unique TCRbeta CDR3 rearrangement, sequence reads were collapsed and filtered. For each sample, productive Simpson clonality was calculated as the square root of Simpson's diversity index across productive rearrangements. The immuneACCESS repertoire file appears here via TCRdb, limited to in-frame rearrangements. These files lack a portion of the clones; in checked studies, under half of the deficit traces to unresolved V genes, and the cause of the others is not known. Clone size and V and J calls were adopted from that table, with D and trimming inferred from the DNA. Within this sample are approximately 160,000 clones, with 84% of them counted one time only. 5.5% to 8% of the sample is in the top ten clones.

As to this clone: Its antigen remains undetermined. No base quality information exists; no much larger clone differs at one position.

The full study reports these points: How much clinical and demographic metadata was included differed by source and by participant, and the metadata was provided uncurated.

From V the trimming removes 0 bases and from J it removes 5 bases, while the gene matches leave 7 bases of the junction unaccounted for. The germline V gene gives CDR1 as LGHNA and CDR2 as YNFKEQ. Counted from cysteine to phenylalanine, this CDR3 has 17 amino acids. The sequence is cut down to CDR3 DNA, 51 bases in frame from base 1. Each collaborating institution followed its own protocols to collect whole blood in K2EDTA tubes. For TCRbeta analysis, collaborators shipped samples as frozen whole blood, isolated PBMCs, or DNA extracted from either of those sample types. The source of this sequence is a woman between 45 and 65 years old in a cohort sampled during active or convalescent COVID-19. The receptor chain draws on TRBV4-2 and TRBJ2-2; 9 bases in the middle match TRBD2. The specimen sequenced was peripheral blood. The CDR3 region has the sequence CASSQDHGAGGTGELFF. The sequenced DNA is TGTGCCAGCAGCCAAGATCACGGAGCGGGGGGTACCGGGGAGCTGTTTTTT.